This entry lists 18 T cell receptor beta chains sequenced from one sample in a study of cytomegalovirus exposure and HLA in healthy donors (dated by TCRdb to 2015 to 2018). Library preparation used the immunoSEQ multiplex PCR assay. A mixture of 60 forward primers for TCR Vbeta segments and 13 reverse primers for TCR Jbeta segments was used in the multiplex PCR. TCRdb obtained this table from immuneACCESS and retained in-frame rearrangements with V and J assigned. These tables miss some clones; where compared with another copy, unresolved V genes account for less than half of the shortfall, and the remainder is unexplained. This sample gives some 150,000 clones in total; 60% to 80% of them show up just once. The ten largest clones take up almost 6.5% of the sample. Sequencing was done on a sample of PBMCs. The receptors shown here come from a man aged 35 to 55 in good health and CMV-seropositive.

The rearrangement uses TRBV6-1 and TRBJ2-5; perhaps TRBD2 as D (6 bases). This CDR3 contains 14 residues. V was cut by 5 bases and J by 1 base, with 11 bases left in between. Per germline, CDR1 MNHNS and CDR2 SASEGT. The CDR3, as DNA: TGTGCCAGCAGTCGAGGACTAACCCAAGAGACCCAGTACTTC. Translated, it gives CASSRGLTQETQYF.

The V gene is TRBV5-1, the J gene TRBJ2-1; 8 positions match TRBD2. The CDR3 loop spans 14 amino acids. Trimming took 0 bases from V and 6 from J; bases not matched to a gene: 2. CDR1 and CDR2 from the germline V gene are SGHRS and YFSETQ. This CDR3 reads CASSLVSGTNEQFF. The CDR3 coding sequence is TGCGCCAGCAGCTTGGTTAGCGGGACCAATGAGCAGTTCTTC.

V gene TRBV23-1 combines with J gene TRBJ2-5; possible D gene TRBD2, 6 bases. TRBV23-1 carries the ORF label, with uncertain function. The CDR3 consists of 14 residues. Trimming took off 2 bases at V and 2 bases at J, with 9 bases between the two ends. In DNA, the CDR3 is TGCGCCAGCAGTCAAGCGCGGGAACAAGAGACCCAGTACTTC. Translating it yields CASSQAREQETQYF.

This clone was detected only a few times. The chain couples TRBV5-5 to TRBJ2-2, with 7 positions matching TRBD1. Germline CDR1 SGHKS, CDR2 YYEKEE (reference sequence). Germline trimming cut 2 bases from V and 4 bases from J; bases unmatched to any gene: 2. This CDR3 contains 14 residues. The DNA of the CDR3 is TGTGCCAGCAGCTTCCGACAGGGCACCGGGGAGCTGTTTTTT. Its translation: CASSFRQGTGELFF.

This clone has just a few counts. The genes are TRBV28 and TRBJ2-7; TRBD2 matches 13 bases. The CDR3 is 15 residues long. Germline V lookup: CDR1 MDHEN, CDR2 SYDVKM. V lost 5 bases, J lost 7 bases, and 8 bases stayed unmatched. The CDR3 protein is CASSTLAGGLGEQYF. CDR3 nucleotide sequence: TGTGCCAGCAGTACACTAGCGGGGGGGCTGGGGGAGCAGTACTTC.

In DNA form, the CDR3 reads TGTGCCAGCAGCTTGGTGGCAGGGAGGTACGAGCAGTACTTC. Amino acids: CASSLVAGRYEQYF. The rearrangement uses TRBV5-6 and TRBJ2-7, with D tentatively TRBD2 (6 bases). Trimming left V 0 bases short and J 4 bases short, with 11 bases between. Germline V gives CDR1 SGHDT, CDR2 YYEEEE. CDR3 length: 14 amino acids.

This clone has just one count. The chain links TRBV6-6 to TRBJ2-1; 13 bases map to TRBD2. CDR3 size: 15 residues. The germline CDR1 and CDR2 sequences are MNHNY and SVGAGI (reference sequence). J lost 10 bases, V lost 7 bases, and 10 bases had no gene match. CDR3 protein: CASTPPRLAGGEQFF. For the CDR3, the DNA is TGTGCCAGCACCCCCCCGAGACTAGCGGGAGGCGAGCAGTTCTTC.

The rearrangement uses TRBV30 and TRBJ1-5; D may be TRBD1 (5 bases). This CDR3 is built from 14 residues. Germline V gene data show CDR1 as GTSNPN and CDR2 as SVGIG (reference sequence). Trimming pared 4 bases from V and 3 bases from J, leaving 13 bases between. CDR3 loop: CAWNLGGNNQPQHF. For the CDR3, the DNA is TGTGCCTGGAACTTGGGGGGAAACAATCAGCCCCAGCATTTT.

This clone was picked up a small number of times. The CDR3 reads CASSQVVGGGYIQYF. The CDR3 nucleotides read TGCGCCAGCAGCCAAGTAGTCGGGGGAGGCTACATTCAGTACTTC. This chain uses TRBV4-1 with TRBJ2-4; a weak D match, TRBD2 (6 bases). Trimming pared 1 base from V and 8 bases from J, leaving 15 bases between. This CDR3 region has 15 residues. Germline loops: CDR1 MGHRA, CDR2 YSYEKL.

The CDR3 nucleotides are TGTGCCAGCAGTCGACAGGGGGAAGGGGAGCAGTACTTC. Protein: CASSRQGEGEQYF. This chain uses TRBV6-5 with TRBJ2-7, with TRBD1 matching over 9 bases. This CDR3 has 13 residues. Unmatched junction bases numbered 6, after V lost 5 bases and J lost 7 bases. CDR1 is MNHEY and CDR2 is SVGAGI in the germline V gene.

The CDR3 loop reads CASSDSDTYEQYF. CDR3 sequence (DNA): TGTGCCAGCAGTGATTCGGACACCTACGAGCAGTACTTC. The chain combines TRBV25-1 with TRBJ2-7; possibly TRBD1 for D (5 bases). CDR1 and CDR2 (germline): MGHDK, SYGVNS. CDR3 length equals 13 residues. Trimming pared 3 bases from V and 2 bases from J, leaving 8 bases between.

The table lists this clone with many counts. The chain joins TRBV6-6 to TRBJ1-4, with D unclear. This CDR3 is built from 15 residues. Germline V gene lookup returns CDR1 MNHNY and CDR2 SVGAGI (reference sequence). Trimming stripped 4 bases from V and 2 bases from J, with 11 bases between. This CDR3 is CASSFMGRTNEKLFF. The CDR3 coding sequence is TGTGCCAGCAGTTTCATGGGCAGGACTAATGAAAAACTGTTTTTT.

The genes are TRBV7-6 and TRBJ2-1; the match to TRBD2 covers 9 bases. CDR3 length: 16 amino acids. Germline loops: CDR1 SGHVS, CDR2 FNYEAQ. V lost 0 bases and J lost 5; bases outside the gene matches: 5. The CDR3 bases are TGTGCCAGCAGCTTAGCCTCACTAGCGGGTAACAATGAGCAGTTCTTC. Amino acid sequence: CASSLASLAGNNEQFF.

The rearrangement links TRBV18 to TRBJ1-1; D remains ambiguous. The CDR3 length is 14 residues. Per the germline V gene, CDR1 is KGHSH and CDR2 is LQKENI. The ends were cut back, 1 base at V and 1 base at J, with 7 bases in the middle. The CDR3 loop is CASSPQLQNTEAFF. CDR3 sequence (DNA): TGTGCCAGCTCACCACAATTACAGAACACTGAAGCTTTCTTT.

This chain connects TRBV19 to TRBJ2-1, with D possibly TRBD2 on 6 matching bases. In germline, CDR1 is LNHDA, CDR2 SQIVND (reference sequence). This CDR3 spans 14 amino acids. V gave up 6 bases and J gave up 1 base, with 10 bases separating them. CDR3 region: CASRHSGSYNEQFF. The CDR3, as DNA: TGTGCCAGTAGGCATAGCGGATCCTACAATGAGCAGTTCTTC.

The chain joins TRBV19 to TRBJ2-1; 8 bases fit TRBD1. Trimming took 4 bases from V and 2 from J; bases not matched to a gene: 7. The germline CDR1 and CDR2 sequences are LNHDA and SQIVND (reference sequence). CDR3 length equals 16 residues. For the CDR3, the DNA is TGTGCCAGTAGTACAGGGGGCATGAGGACCTACAATGAGCAGTTCTTC. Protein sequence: CASSTGGMRTYNEQFF.

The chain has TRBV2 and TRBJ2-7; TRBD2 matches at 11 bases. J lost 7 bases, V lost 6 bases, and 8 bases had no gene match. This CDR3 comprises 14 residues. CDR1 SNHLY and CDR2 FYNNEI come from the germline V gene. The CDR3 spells CASSLTSGSTEQYF. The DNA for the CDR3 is TGTGCCAGCAGCCTCACTAGCGGGAGTACGGAGCAGTACTTC.

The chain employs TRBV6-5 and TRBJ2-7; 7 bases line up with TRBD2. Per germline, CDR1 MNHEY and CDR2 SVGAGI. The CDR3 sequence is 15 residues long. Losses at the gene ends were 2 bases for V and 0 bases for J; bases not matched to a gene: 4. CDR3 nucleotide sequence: TGTGCCAGCAGTTACCAGCGGGGAGACTCCTACGAGCAGTACTTC. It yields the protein CASSYQRGDSYEQYF.